Below, 27 T cell receptor beta chains from the same sample are listed, as sequenced in a study of blood T cell repertoires in COVID-19. Some clones are missing from TCRdb's copy, which holds only in-frame ones; the method was immunoSEQ multiplex PCR. The data contain 250,000 or so clones, approximately 91% of them singletons. The sequenced sample was peripheral blood. These receptors originate from a young woman with acute or convalescent COVID-19.

V gene TRBV10-3 combines with J gene TRBJ2-7, with D possibly being TRBD1 (5 bases). The V end was cut by 3 bases, the J end by 3 bases, with 12 bases between. CDR1 is ENHRY and CDR2 is SYGVKD in the germline V gene. There are 14 residues in the CDR3. The CDR3 DNA reads as TGTGCCATCAGTGAATTTAGACAGAGCTACGAGCAGTACTTC. Translated: CAISEFRQSYEQYF.

The chain combines TRBV14 with TRBJ2-7; perhaps TRBD1 as D (5 bases). With 8 bases removed from V and 3 bases from J, the gap between germline ends came to 17 bases. CDR3 length: 14 amino acids. From germline, CDR1 is SGHDN and CDR2 FVKESK. The CDR3 region is CASPQPDNHYEQYF. DNA of the CDR3: TGTGCCAGCCCTCAACCGGACAACCACTACGAGCAGTACTTC.

V and J are TRBV27 and TRBJ1-3, with a weak D call TRBD1 (5 bases). V lost 2 bases, J lost 0 bases, and 8 bases lay in between. The germline V gene encodes CDR1 MNHEY and CDR2 SMNVEV (reference sequence). The CDR3 is 15 residues long. The CDR3: CASSLRGNSGNTIYF. Written as DNA, the CDR3 is TGTGCCAGCAGTTTAAGGGGTAACTCTGGAAACACCATATATTTT.

The chain links TRBV19 to TRBJ1-1; 10 bases line up with TRBD1. The CDR3 runs to 13 residues. CDR1 and CDR2 (germline): LNHDA, SQIVND (reference sequence). Trimming at V came to 4 bases and at J to 5 bases, leaving 1 base not matched to a gene. The CDR3 coding sequence is TGTGCCAGTAGTAAGGACAGGGGGACTGAAGCTTTCTTT. Encoded protein: CASSKDRGTEAFF.

This sequence joins TRBV11-2 and TRBJ2-1; 8 nucleotides line up with TRBD2. CDR3 length equals 16 residues. V trimming: 0 bases; J trimming: 3 bases; junction bases outside the gene matches: 4. The germline gives CDR1 SGHAT, CDR2 FQNNGV. CDR3 region: CASSLDILAVYNEQFF. CDR3 in DNA: TGTGCCAGCAGCTTAGATATACTAGCGGTCTACAATGAGCAGTTCTTC. The whole variable domain, filled in from reference TRBV11-2 and TRBJ2-1, reads EAGVAQSPRYKIIEKRQSVAFWCNPISGHATLYWYQQILGQGPKLLIQFQNNGVVDDSQLPKDRFSAERLKGVDSTLKIQPAKLEDSAVYLCASSLDILAVYNEQFFGPGTRLTVL.

This chain links TRBV4-3 with TRBJ1-4, with D unclear. The CDR3 sequence is 16 residues long. The germline V gene encodes CDR1 LGHNA and CDR2 YSLEER. Trimming shortened V by 3 bases and J by 4 bases, and 15 bases separated the two germline ends. The CDR3 loop reads CASSQEVSRLNEKLFF. The CDR3 nucleotides read TGCGCCAGCAGCCAGGAGGTGTCTCGGCTTAATGAAAAACTGTTTTTT.

This chain links TRBV4-3 with TRBJ2-1; 14 bases fit TRBD2. The CDR3 loop spans 15 amino acids. The V and J ends lost 4 bases and 7 bases, in that order; junction bases with no gene match: 3. Germline V gives CDR1 LGHNA, CDR2 YSLEER. The CDR3 DNA reads as TGCGCCAGCAGCCCGCGACTAGCGGGAGGGAATGAGCAGTTCTTC. It yields the protein CASSPRLAGGNEQFF.

The CDR3 DNA follows: TGTGCCAGCAGCCCGAGGACTAGCGGGATTACCGGGGAGCTGTTTTTT. Protein: CASSPRTSGITGELFF. This chain joins TRBV7-9 and TRBJ2-2; 12 nucleotides align to TRBD2. The J segment lost 5 bases and the V segment lost 5 bases, leaving 6 bases of the junction unmatched. Germline-derived CDR1 and CDR2 are SEHNR and FQNEAQ (reference sequence). The CDR3 totals 16 residues. The full variable domain, in which reference TRBV7-9 and TRBJ2-2 provide the parts outside the CDR3, is DTGVSQNPRHKITKRGQNVTFRCDPISEHNRLYWYRQTLGQGPEFLTYFQNEAQLEKSRLLSDRFSAERPKGSFSTLEIQRTEQGDSAMYLCASSPRTSGITGELFFGEGSRLTVL.

The rearrangement links TRBV6-2 or TRBV6-3 to TRBJ2-7; 9 bases fit TRBD2. Germline CDR1 MNHEY, CDR2 SVGEGT. The CDR3 sequence is 15 residues long. V lost 4 bases and J lost 2; bases outside the gene matches: 6. Here the CDR3 DNA reads TGTGCCAGCAGTTTTCTCTCTAGCGGGACCTACGAGCAGTACTTC. It encodes CASSFLSSGTYEQYF.

This chain joins TRBV2 and TRBJ1-3; D is unclear. The CDR3 sequence is 14 residues long. Trimming stripped 3 bases from V and 5 bases from J, with 11 bases between. The germline gives CDR1 SNHLY, CDR2 FYNNEI. The CDR3 DNA reads as TGTGCCAGCAGTGATGGCACGGGAAGAAACACCATATATTTT. Translated, it gives CASSDGTGRNTIYF.

The V gene is TRBV4-3, the J gene TRBJ1-1; D is perhaps TRBD1 (5 bases). CDR3 length: 13 residues. The germline V gene encodes CDR1 LGHNA and CDR2 YSLEER. V was trimmed by 4 bases and J by 4 bases, leaving 10 bases between them. CDR3 in amino acids: CASSLQGGTEAFF. CDR3 DNA sequence: TGCGCCAGCAGCCTCCAGGGAGGCACTGAAGCTTTCTTT.

This clone was seen a few times. This rearrangement joins TRBV5-4 to TRBJ2-7; D is perhaps TRBD2 (6 bases). The CDR3 is 15 amino acids. V lost 0 bases and J lost 5, with 15 bases in between. CDR1 and CDR2 from the germline V gene are SGHNT and YYREEE (reference sequence). In DNA form, the CDR3 reads TGTGCCAGCAGCTTGGTAAAGGCGGGGACGCACGAGCAGTACTTC. It translates to CASSLVKAGTHEQYF. Together with reference TRBV5-4 and TRBJ2-7, the CDR3 gives the full variable domain: ETGVTQSPTHLIKTRGQQVTLRCSSQSGHNTVSWYQQALGQGPQFIFQYYREEENGRGNFPPRFSGLQFPNYSSELNVNALELDDSALYLCASSLVKAGTHEQYFGPGTRLTVT.

This clone was counted a few times. V and J are TRBV11-2 and TRBJ1-1; 11 bases are a match to TRBD1. Trimming took 5 bases from V and 8 from J; bases not matched to a gene: 13. Per germline, CDR1 SGHAT and CDR2 FQNNGV. This CDR3 contains 16 residues. CDR3 DNA: TGTGCCAGCAGCCAAGACCGGGACAGGGGGGAACGGGAAGCTTTCTTT. Its translation is CASSQDRDRGEREAFF.

The chain uses TRBV29-1 and TRBJ2-1; D is unclear. CDR1 and CDR2 (germline): SQVTM, ANQGSEA. V was shortened by 7 bases and J by 7 bases, with 17 bases between the two germline ends. This CDR3 contains 13 residues. In DNA, the CDR3 is TGCAGCGCTACGGAAAGGTCGACTAATGAGCAGTTCTTC. This gives the protein CSATERSTNEQFF.

The rearrangement uses TRBV7-8 and TRBJ2-1; tentatively, D is TRBD2 (6 bases). The CDR3 is 13 amino acids. V lost 3 bases and J lost 4, with 7 bases in between. The V gene's germline CDR1 is SGHVS and CDR2 FQNEAQ. The CDR3 region is CASSFRGYNEQFF. CDR3 bases: TGTGCCAGCAGCTTCCGGGGGTACAATGAGCAGTTCTTC.

In DNA, the CDR3 is TGTGCCAGTAGTATACAAGCGGGAGGGACAGATACGCAGTATTTT. It encodes CASSIQAGGTDTQYF. The chain uses TRBV19 and TRBJ2-3; TRBD2 agrees at 10 bases. Germline V gene data show CDR1 as LNHDA and CDR2 as SQIVND (reference sequence). The CDR3 covers 15 residues. V was pared by 2 bases and J by 3 bases, with 2 bases of the junction left unmatched. Combining the CDR3 with reference TRBV19 and TRBJ2-3 gives the whole variable domain DGGITQSPKYLFRKEGQNVTLSCEQNLNHDAMYWYRQDPGQGLRLIYYSQIVNDFQKGDIAEGYSVSREKKESFPLTVTSAQKNPTAFYLCASSIQAGGTDTQYFGPGTRLTVL.

The J gene is TRBJ2-7, the V gene TRBV5-1; D may be TRBD2 (5 bases). The germline V and J ends were trimmed by 4 bases and 0 bases, with 17 bases remaining between them. The length of the CDR3 is 16 residues. Per the germline V gene, CDR1 is SGHRS and CDR2 is YFSETQ. CDR3 protein: CASSTQPTGSSYEQYF. The CDR3 DNA reads as TGCGCCAGCAGCACGCAACCGACGGGAAGCTCCTACGAGCAGTACTTC.

The chain uses TRBV6-6 and TRBJ1-1; 8 bases are a match to TRBD1. The CDR3 length is 15 residues. Germline assignment: CDR1 MNHNY and CDR2 SVGAGI (reference sequence). Trimming removed 7 bases from V and 1 base from J; junction bases left unmatched: 8. The CDR3 region is CASTDRASKNTEAFF. In DNA, the CDR3 is TGTGCCAGCACGGACAGGGCTAGTAAGAACACTGAAGCTTTCTTT.

The genes are TRBV5-6 and TRBJ1-5; no definite D call. The CDR3 runs to 13 residues. Looked up from germline, CDR1 is SGHDT and CDR2 is YYEEEE. The V end lost 0 bases, the J end lost 5 bases, and 6 bases lay between the germline ends. The CDR3 protein is CASSLGPDQPQHF. For the CDR3, the DNA is TGTGCCAGCAGCTTGGGTCCTGATCAGCCCCAGCATTTT.

The chain is built from TRBV5-6 and TRBJ1-2; 9 bases match TRBD1. CDR1 and CDR2 (germline): SGHDT, YYEEEE. The CDR3 is 16 residues long. V gave up 2 bases and J gave up 7 bases; unmatched junction bases: 12. The CDR3 protein is CASSLPPGQGLIGYTF. CDR3 in DNA: TGTGCCAGCAGCTTACCCCCGGGACAGGGTCTGATTGGCTACACCTTC. The whole variable domain, remainder taken from reference TRBV5-6 and TRBJ1-2, is DAGVTQSPTHLIKTRGQQVTLRCSPKSGHDTVSWYQQALGQGPQFIFQYYEEEERQRGNFPDRFSGHQFPNYSSELNVNALLLGDSALYLCASSLPPGQGLIGYTFGSGTRLTVV.

This clone was seen once. The chain has TRBV24-1 and TRBJ2-3; possible D gene TRBD2, 5 bases. The germline V gene has CDR1 KGHDR and CDR2 SFDVKD. Trimming removed 3 bases from V and 0 bases from J, with 9 bases in between. The CDR3 has 15 residues. In DNA, the CDR3 is TGTGCCACCAGTGATCCTAGCACCAGCACAGATACGCAGTATTTT. This gives the protein CATSDPSTSTDTQYF.

This chain connects TRBV9 to TRBJ2-7; tentatively, D is TRBD2 (6 bases). V lost 4 bases to trimming and J lost 6 bases, with 8 bases between them. This CDR3 is 11 amino acids long. The germline V gene encodes CDR1 SGDLS and CDR2 YYNGEE. CDR3 region: CASSPGVEQYF. The CDR3 coding sequence is TGTGCCAGCAGCCCGGGGGTCGAGCAGTACTTC.

The genes are TRBV6-4 and TRBJ2-7; the D gene is possibly TRBD1 (5 bases). This CDR3 has 14 amino acids. Germline lookup yields CDR1 MRHNA and CDR2 SNTAGT. V lost 4 bases to trimming and J lost 2 bases, with 12 bases between them. This CDR3 reads CASSVGQGPYEQYF. The CDR3 DNA follows: TGTGCCAGCAGTGTAGGCCAGGGTCCCTACGAGCAGTACTTC.

The chain joins TRBV5-6 to TRBJ2-3; 9 positions agree with TRBD1. This CDR3 region has 15 residues. V lost 4 bases and J lost 6; bases outside the gene matches: 9. Germline CDR1 reads SGHDT; CDR2 reads YYEEEE. DNA for the CDR3: TGTGCCAGCAGCCCCGGGACAGGGAATGGGGATACGCAGTATTTT. Translated: CASSPGTGNGDTQYF. The complete variable domain, with remaining parts taken from reference TRBV5-6 and TRBJ2-3, reads DAGVTQSPTHLIKTRGQQVTLRCSPKSGHDTVSWYQQALGQGPQFIFQYYEEEERQRGNFPDRFSGHQFPNYSSELNVNALLLGDSALYLCASSPGTGNGDTQYFGPGTRLTVL.

This clone was detected a few times. The chain combines TRBV12-3 or TRBV12-4 with TRBJ1-6, with D hard to call. Trimming removed 7 bases at V and 5 bases at J, with 6 bases between. This CDR3 has 12 residues. CDR3 coding DNA: TGTGCCAGCAAACAGCATAATTCACCCCTCCACTTT. It yields the protein CASKQHNSPLHF.

This chain joins TRBV19 and TRBJ2-2; D unclear. CDR1 and CDR2 from the germline V gene are LNHDA and SQIVND (reference sequence). Trimming cost V 5 bases and J 7 bases, with 11 bases left between them. This CDR3 spans 13 amino acids. Here the CDR3 reads CASSQKIFGELFF. Written as DNA, the CDR3 is TGTGCCAGTAGTCAGAAGATTTTCGGGGAGCTGTTTTTT.

This chain joins TRBV4-1 and TRBJ2-7; 7 bases map to TRBD1. Germline trimming cut 4 bases from V and 0 bases from J; bases unmatched to any gene: 3. The germline CDR1 and CDR2 sequences are MGHRA and YSYEKL. The CDR3 is 14 amino acids. In DNA, the CDR3 is TGCGCCAGCAGCCCTAACAGGGGCTCCTACGAGCAGTACTTC. Encoded protein: CASSPNRGSYEQYF.